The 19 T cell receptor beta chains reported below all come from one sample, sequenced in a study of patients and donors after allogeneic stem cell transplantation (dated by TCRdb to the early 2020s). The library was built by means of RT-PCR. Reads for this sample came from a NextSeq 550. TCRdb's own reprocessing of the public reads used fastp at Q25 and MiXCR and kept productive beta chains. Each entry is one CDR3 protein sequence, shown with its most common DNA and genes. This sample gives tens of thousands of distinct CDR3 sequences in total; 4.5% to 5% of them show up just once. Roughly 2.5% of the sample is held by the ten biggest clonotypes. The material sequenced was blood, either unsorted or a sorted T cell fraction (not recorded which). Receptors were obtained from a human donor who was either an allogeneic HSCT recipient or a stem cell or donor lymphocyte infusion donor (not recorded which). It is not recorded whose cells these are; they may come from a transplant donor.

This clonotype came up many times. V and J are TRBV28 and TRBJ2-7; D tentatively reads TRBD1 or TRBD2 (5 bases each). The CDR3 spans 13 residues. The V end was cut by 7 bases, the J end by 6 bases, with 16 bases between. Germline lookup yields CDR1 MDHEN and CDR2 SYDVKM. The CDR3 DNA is TGTGCCAGCAAGTTCCCAGGGAGTGGCGAGCAGTACTTC. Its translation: CASKFPGSGEQYF.

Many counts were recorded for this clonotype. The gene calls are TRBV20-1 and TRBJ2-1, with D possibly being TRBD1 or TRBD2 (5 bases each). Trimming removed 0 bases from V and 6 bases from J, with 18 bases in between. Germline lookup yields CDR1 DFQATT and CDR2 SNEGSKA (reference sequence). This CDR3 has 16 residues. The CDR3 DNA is TGCAGTGCTAGAGAACTAGAGGGGATCATCTTCAATGAGCAGTTCTTC. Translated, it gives CSARELEGIIFNEQFF.

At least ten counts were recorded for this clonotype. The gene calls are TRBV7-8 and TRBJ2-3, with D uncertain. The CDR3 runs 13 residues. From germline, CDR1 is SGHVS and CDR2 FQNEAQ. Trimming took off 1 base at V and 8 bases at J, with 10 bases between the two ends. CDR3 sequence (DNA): TGTGCCAGCAGCTTAGGACCGTCGGGTACGCAGTATTTT. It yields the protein CASSLGPSGTQYF. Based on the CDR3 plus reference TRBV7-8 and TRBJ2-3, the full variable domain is GAGVSQSPRYKVAKRGQDVALRCDPISGHVSLFWYQQALGQGPEFLTYFQNEAQLDKSGLPSDRFFAERPEGSVSTLKIQRTQQEDSAVYLCASSLGPSGTQYFGPGTRLTVL.

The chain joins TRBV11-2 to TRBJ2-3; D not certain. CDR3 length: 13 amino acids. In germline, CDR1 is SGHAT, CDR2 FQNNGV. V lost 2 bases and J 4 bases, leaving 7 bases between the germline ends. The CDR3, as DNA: TGTGCCAGCAGCTTATCCCCCCCAGATACGCAGTATTTT. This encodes CASSLSPPDTQYF.

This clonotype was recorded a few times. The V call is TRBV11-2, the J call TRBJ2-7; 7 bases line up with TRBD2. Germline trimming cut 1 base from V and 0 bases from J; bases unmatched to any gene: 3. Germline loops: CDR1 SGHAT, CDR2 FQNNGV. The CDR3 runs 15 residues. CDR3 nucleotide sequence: TGTGCCAGCAGCTTAGTGGGAGGGAGCTCCTACGAGCAGTACTTC. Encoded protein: CASSLVGGSSYEQYF.

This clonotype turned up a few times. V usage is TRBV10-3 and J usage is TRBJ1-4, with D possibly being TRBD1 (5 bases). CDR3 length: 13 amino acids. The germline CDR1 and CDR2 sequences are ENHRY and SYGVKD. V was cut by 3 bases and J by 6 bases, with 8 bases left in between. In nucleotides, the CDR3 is TGTGCCATCAGTGACGGGGGACATGAAAAACTGTTTTTT. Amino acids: CAISDGGHEKLFF.

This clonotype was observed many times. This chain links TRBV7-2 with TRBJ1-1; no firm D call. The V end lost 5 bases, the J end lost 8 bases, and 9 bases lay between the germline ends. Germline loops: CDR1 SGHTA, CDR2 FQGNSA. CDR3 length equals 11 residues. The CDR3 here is CASSLLEEAFF. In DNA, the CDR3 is TGTGCCAGCAGCCTACTGGAAGAAGCTTTCTTT.

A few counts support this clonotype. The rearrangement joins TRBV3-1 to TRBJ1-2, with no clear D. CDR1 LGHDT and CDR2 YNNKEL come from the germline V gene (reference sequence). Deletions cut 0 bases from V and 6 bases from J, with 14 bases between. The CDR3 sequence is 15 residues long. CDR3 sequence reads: CASSQDGPAANGYTF. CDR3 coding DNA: TGTGCCAGCAGCCAAGACGGTCCGGCGGCAAATGGCTACACCTTC.

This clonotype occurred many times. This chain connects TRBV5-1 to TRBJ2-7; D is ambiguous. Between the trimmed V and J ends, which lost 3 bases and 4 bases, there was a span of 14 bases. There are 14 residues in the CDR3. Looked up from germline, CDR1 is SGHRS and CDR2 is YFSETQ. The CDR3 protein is CASSSVPESYEQYF. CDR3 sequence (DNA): TGCGCCAGCAGCTCGGTACCAGAGAGTTACGAGCAGTACTTC.

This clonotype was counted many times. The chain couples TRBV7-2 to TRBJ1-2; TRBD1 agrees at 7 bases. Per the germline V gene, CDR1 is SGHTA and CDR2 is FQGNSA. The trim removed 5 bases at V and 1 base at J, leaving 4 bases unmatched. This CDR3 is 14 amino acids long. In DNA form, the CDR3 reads TGTGCCAGCAGCCGGGGACAGATTAACTATGGCTACACCTTC. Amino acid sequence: CASSRGQINYGYTF.

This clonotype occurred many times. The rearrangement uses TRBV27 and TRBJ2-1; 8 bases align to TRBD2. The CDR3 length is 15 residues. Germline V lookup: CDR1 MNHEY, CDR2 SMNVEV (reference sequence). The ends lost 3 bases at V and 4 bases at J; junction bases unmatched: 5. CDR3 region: CASSFLASGYNEQFF. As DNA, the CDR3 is TGTGCCAGCAGTTTTTTGGCTAGCGGGTACAATGAGCAGTTCTTC.

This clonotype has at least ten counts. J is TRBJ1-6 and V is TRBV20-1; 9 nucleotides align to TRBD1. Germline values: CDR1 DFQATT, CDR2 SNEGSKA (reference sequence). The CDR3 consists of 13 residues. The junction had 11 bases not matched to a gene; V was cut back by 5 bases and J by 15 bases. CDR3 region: CSAGTGKTADLHF. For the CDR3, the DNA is TGCAGTGCTGGGACAGGGAAAACAGCGGACCTCCACTTT.

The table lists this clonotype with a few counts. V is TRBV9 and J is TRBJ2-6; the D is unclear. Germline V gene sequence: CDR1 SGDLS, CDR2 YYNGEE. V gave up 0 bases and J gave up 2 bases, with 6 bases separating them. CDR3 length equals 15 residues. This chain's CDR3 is CASSVVIAGANVLTF. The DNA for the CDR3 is TGTGCCAGCAGCGTAGTGATAGCTGGGGCCAACGTCCTGACTTTC.

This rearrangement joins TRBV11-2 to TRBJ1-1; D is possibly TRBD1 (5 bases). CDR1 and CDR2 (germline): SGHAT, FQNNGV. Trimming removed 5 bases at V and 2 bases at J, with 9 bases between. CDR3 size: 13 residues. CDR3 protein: CASSPGHNTEAFF. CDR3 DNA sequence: TGTGCCAGCAGCCCAGGACACAACACTGAAGCTTTCTTT. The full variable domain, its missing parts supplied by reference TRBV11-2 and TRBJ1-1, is EAGVAQSPRYKIIEKRQSVAFWCNPISGHATLYWYQQILGQGPKLLIQFQNNGVVDDSQLPKDRFSAERLKGVDSTLKIQPAKLEDSAVYLCASSPGHNTEAFFGQGTRLTVV.

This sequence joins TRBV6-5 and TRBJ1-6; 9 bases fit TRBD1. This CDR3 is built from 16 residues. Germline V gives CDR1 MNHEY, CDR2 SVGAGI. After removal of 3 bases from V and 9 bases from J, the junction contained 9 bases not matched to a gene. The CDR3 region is CASSYRGGQGSSPLHF. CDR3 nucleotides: TGTGCCAGCAGTTATCGGGGGGGACAGGGATCTTCACCCCTCCACTTT.

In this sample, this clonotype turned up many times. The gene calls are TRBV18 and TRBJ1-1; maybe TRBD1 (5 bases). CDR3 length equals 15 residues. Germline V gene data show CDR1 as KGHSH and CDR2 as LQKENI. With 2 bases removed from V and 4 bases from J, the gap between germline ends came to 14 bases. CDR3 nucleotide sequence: TGTGCCAGCTCACCAGCGAGGGGTCCAGGCACTGAAGCTTTCTTT. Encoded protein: CASSPARGPGTEAFF.

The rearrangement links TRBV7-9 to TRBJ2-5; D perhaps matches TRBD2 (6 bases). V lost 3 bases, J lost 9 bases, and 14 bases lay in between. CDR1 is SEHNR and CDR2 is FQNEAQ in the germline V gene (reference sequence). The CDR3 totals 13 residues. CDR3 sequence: CASSLDRGGAQYF. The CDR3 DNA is TGTGCCAGCAGCTTGGACCGAGGCGGGGCCCAGTACTTC.

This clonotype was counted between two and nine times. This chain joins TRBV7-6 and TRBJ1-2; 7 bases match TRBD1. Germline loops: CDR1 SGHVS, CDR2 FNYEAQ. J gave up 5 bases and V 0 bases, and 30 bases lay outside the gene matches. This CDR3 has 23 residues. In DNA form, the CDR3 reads TGTGCCAGCAGCTTAGCGCTAAGTATTCCTTCACCCGACGGGACAGTAAAGACGTATGGCTACACCTTC. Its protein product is CASSLALSIPSPDGTVKTYGYTF.

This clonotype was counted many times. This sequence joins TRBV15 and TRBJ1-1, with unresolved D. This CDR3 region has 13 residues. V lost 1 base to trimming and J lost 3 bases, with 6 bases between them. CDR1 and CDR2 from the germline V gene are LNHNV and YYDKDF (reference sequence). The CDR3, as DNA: TGTGCCACCAGCAGAGGGTATGACACTGAAGCTTTCTTT. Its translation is CATSRGYDTEAFF.